The rows below give T cell receptor beta chains drawn from one sample of a study of blood T cell repertoires in COVID-19. TCRdb's table, derived via immunoSEQ multiplex PCR, lists solely in-frame clones and lacks some. The data contain about 120,000 clones, roughly three quarters of them seen just once; the ten biggest clones take up less than 2.5%. Source material: peripheral blood. These receptors were collected from an older woman with acute or convalescent COVID-19. The conserved cysteine and the conserved F or W are not part of the CDR3 here. The order of the fields is D gene, J gene, V gene, CDR3 protein. A D gene is named only where the DNA matches it firmly.

.,TRBJ1-2,TRBV5-1,ASSLEGDYGYT
TRBD1,TRBJ1-1,TRBV19,ASSTNRGEAF
TRBD2,TRBJ2-5,TRBV15,ATSRSGSGREETQY
.,TRBJ2-5,TRBV2,ASSRIVPGETQY
TRBD1,TRBJ1-1,TRBV28,ASSFGTGGIEAF
TRBD1,TRBJ1-3,TRBV3-1/TRBV3-2,ASSHTARGSGNTIY
.,TRBJ1-5,TRBV21-1,ASSIRRGRATNQPQH
TRBD2,TRBJ2-3,TRBV19,ASSPTTAGKTDTQY
.,TRBJ2-7,TRBV6-2/TRBV6-3,ASSYSSSGGSALEQY
.,TRBJ1-5,TRBV12-3/TRBV12-4,ASSLSGNQPQH
.,TRBJ1-2,TRBV6-5,ASSLNRVMDYGYT
.,TRBJ2-3,TRBV12-3/TRBV12-4,ASSFADTQY
TRBD1,TRBJ1-3,TRBV7-2,ASSLGRGSSGNTIY
.,TRBJ1-5,TRBV6-5,ASSRGGNQPQH
.,TRBJ2-3,TRBV6-5,ASSYGGGSSDTQY
TRBD1,TRBJ1-2,TRBV6-2/TRBV6-3,ASSYDRGKSNYGYT
.,TRBJ2-3,TRBV11-2,ASSPGLAGTQY
.,TRBJ1-6,TRBV7-2,ASSLGILSNSPLH
TRBD1,TRBJ1-2,TRBV4-1,ASSQGTGYGYT
.,TRBJ2-7,TRBV5-1,ASSLSSGPFYEQY
.,TRBJ2-7,TRBV6-6,ASSSPGDASGYEQY
TRBD1,TRBJ2-6,TRBV19,ASGPGTGSGANVLT
TRBD1,TRBJ1-2,TRBV10-2,ASSESGTGDGYT
.,TRBJ2-6,TRBV2,ASSDMEGAGANVLT
TRBD1,TRBJ1-6,TRBV5-4,ASSSGTEYNSPLH
.,TRBJ1-3,TRBV2,ASTPSGIYGNTIY
.,TRBJ2-2,TRBV27,ASALGATGELF
.,TRBJ1-3,TRBV15,ATSQAGGDTIY
.,TRBJ2-4,TRBV15,ATSRDPGGRDIQY
.,TRBJ1-2,TRBV19,ASRRAGTGRNYGYT
TRBD2,TRBJ2-1,TRBV20-1,SASPGLAAYNEQF
TRBD2,TRBJ2-5,TRBV3-1/TRBV3-2,ASSQEWTSEETQY
.,TRBJ2-1,TRBV20-1,SASRAGTYNEQF
.,TRBJ2-7,TRBV30,AWSAQSYEQY
.,TRBJ2-7,TRBV5-1,ASSLGPEQY
TRBD1,TRBJ2-2,TRBV7-2,ASSRVTAGGADTGELF
TRBD1,TRBJ2-7,TRBV2,ASRGTGFHEQY
TRBD1,TRBJ1-2,TRBV2,ASRAGQASNYGYT
.,TRBJ1-1,TRBV5-1,ASSLAGGWNTEAF
.,TRBJ1-2,TRBV10-2,ASSEQGPYGYT
TRBD1,TRBJ1-2,TRBV6-5,ASRRTGMGAGGYT
TRBD1,TRBJ2-3,TRBV18,ASSPRGQGGSSTTSSTDTQY
TRBD1,TRBJ2-5,TRBV5-5,ASSRGQAVSPEAQY
TRBD1,TRBJ1-4,TRBV5-1,ASSLGQDGRWEKLF
.,TRBJ1-2,TRBV28,ATLLEAGRSGGYT